This is a list of T cell receptor beta chains from one sample in a study of CD8+CD57+ T cells in acquired aplastic anemia. TCRdb processed the reads anew with MiXCR; each CDR3 protein has one entry. The data contain some 170,000 distinct CDR3 sequences, about 45% of them singletons. Material for sequencing was sorted CD4+, CD8+, or CD8+CD57+ T cells (not recorded which) from PBMCs. These receptors were obtained from a human donor with aplastic anemia. The CDR3 runs from the conserved cysteine through the conserved F or W. D genes are given only for firm matches. Clone size is not always given. Where it is, it says once, few, many or a class for expanded clones.

NA,TRBJ1-5,TRBV2,NA,CASRVTYEQHF
TRBD1,TRBJ2-2,TRBV2,NA,CASRGSTGVTGELFF
TRBD2,TRBJ2-7,TRBV11-2,once,CASNGGSGNSYYEQYF
NA,TRBJ2-2,TRBV24-1,NA,CATSGRDGTGEPFF
NA,TRBJ2-1,TRBV27,NA,CASTQLPRLYNEQFF
NA,TRBJ1-3,TRBV18,NA,CASSPPSGSGNTIYF
NA,TRBJ2-2,TRBV29-1,NA,CSVGVHGELFF
NA,TRBJ2-7,TRBV12-3/TRBV12-4,NA,CASSPALYEQYF
NA,TRBJ1-1,TRBV7-9,NA,CASSLGFMNTEAFF
TRBD1,TRBJ1-6,TRBV7-8,many,CASSYLGTGGFSPLHF
TRBD2,TRBJ2-3,TRBV7-9,many,CASSLSGGHTDTQYF
NA,TRBJ2-5,TRBV10-2,few,CASSDLGNQETQYF
NA,TRBJ2-7,TRBV6-5,few,CASSYGATQQGIYEQYF
NA,TRBJ2-1,TRBV20-1,many,CSARLGNGQFF
NA,TRBJ2-1,TRBV12-3/TRBV12-4,many,CASSYLGAATYNEQFF
TRBD2,TRBJ2-2,TRBV15,many,CATSRTSGGTTGELFF
TRBD1,TRBJ2-2,TRBV20-1,NA,CSARDWDSPTGELFF
NA,TRBJ2-7,TRBV7-8,NA,CASSPDRVEQYF